This T cell receptor beta chain was recorded in a study of T-cell memory formation after mild COVID-19. TCRdb reprocessed the 5' RACE reads via MiXCR and lists one record per CDR3 protein. Here the sample spans 500,000 to 550,000 distinct CDR3 sequences, around 20% being singletons. The ends were cut back, 7 bases at V and 4 bases at J, with 23 bases in the middle. The length of the CDR3 is 17 residues. This clonotype was sampled from an adult woman who had mild COVID-19 (a few samples of this study predate the infection). Cell type and time point are not known. This chain links TRBV12-3 or TRBV12-4 with TRBJ2-1; tentative D call: TRBD1 (6 bases). Input material: PBMCs or a T cell subset sorted from them (not recorded which). CDR3: CASTRSVLGAAYNEQFF. CDR3 nucleotide sequence: TGTGCCAGCACCCGATCCGTGTTGGGGGCGGCATACAATGAGCAGTTCTTC.